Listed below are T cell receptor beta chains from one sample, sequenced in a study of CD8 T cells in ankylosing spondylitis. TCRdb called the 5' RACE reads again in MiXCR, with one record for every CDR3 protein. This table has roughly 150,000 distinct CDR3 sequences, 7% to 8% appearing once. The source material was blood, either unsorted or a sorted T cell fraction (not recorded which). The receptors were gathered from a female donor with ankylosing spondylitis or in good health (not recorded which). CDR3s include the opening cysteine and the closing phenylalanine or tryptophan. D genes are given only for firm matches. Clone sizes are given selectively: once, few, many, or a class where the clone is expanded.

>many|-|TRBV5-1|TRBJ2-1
CASSSGRVQGRNEQFF
TGCGCCAGCAGCTCGGGGCGGGTACAGGGTAGAAATGAGCAGTTCTTC
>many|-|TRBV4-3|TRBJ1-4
CASRAQATNEKLFF
TGCGCCAGTCGGGCACAAGCAACTAATGAAAAACTGTTTTTT
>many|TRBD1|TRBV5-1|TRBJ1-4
CASSLVTGTGLNEKLFF
TGCGCCAGCAGCTTGGTGACCGGGACAGGGCTAAATGAAAAACTGTTTTTT
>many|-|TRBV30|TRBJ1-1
CAWEDGVNTEAFF
TGTGCCTGGGAGGACGGGGTGAACACTGAAGCTTTCTTT
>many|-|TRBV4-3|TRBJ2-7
CASSQGFSPFQGIGYEQYF
TGCGCCAGCAGCCAAGGATTTTCTCCCTTCCAGGGTATTGGCTACGAGCAGTACTTC
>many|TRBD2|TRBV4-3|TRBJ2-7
CASSQELAGIKKQYF
TGCGCCAGCAGCCAAGAGCTAGCGGGGATTAAGAAGCAGTACTTC
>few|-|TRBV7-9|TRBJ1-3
CASSPYGSGNTIYF
TGTGCCAGCAGCCCGTATGGGTCTGGAAACACCATATATTTT
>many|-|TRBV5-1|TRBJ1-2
CASSFKTGTAVNYGYTF
TGCGCCAGCAGCTTTAAAACCGGGACCGCCGTTAACTATGGCTACACCTTC
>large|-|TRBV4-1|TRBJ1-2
CASSLGLSGGYTF
TGCGCCAGCAGCCTCGGTCTGTCGGGTGGCTACACCTTC
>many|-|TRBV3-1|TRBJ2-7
CASSQGSGSYEQYF
TGTGCCAGCAGCCAAGGTTCGGGATCCTACGAGCAGTACTTC
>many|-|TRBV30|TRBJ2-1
CAWRGDPYNEQFF
TGTGCCTGGAGAGGGGACCCCTACAATGAGCAGTTCTTC
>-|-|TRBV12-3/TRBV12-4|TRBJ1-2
CASSSSYYGYTF
TGTGCCAGCAGTTCCAGTTACTATGGCTACACCTTC
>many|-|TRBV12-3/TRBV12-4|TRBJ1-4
CASSFPGANEKLFF
TGTGCCAGCAGTTTTCCGGGGGCTAATGAAAAACTGTTTTTT
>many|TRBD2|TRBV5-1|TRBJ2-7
CASSSGLAGPSYEQYF
TGCGCCAGCAGCTCCGGGCTAGCGGGGCCCTCCTACGAGCAGTACTTC
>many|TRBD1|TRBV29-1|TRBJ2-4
CSARTGSGAKNIQYF
TGCAGCGCTAGGACAGGTTCCGGAGCCAAAAACATTCAGTACTTC
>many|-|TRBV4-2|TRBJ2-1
CASSRGVGLGNEQFF
TGTGCCAGCAGCCGGGGCGTAGGACTGGGGAATGAGCAGTTCTTC
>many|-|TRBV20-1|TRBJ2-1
CSADRGDISYNEQFF
TGCAGTGCAGATAGGGGGGACATCTCCTACAATGAGCAGTTCTTC
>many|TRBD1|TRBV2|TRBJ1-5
CASSEDRGRQPQHF
TGTGCCAGCAGTGAAGACAGGGGGCGGCAGCCCCAGCATTTT
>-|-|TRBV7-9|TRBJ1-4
CASSSPDGNEKLFF
TGTGCCAGCAGCTCCCCGGACGGGAATGAAAAACTGTTTTTT
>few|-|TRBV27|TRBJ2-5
CASSLAYGSETQYF
TGTGCCAGCAGTTTAGCTTACGGATCGGAGACCCAGTACTTC
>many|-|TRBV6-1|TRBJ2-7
CASRATPFTYEQYF
TGTGCCAGCAGGGCGACACCGTTTACCTACGAGCAGTACTTC
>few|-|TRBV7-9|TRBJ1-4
CASSLGGTKEKLFF
TGTGCCAGCAGCTTAGGGGGGACGAAAGAAAAACTGTTTTTT
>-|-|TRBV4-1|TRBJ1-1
CASSLDSRPKSF
TGCGCCAGCAGCTTAGACAGTCGGCCAAAATCCTTT
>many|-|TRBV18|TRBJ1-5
CASSPSGAGRHQPQHF
TGTGCCAGCTCACCTAGTGGCGCAGGACGGCATCAGCCCCAGCATTTT
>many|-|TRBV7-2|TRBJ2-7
CASSPGRISYEQYF
TGTGCCAGCAGCCCCGGACGGATCTCCTACGAGCAGTACTTC
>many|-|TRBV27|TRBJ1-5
CASSPRSSNQPQHF
TGTGCCAGCAGCCCTAGGTCTAGCAATCAGCCCCAGCATTTT
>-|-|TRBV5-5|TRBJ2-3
CASSLQKGSRDTQYF
TGTGCCAGCAGCTTACAAAAGGGGAGTAGAGATACGCAGTATTTT
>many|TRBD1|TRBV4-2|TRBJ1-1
CASSNQGGLNTEAFF
TGTGCCAGCAGCAATCAGGGGGGCTTGAACACTGAAGCTTTCTTT
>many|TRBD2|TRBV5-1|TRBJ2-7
CASSLAREGYEQYF
TGCGCCAGCAGCTTGGCCAGGGAGGGGTACGAGCAGTACTTC
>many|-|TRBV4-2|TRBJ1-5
CASSQREITVISNQPQHF
TGTGCCAGCAGCCAGAGGGAAATAACAGTCATAAGCAATCAGCCCCAGCATTTT
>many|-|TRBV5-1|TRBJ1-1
CASSLETTRNTEAFF
TGCGCCAGCAGCTTGGAAACGACAAGGAACACTGAAGCTTTCTTT
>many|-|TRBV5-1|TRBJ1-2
CASSLVGGEDGYTF
TGCGCCAGCAGCTTGGTGGGAGGGGAGGATGGCTACACCTTC
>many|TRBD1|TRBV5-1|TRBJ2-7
CASSDGQGEWKEQYF
TGCGCCAGCAGCGATGGACAGGGTGAGTGGAAAGAGCAGTACTTC
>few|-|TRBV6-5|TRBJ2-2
CASTDGAKRLFF
TGTGCCAGCACCGACGGAGCTAAGAGACTGTTTTTT
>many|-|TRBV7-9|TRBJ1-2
CASSLELGPGYGYTF
TGTGCCAGCAGCTTAGAACTGGGGCCAGGGTATGGCTACACCTTC
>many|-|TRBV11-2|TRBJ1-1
CASSPYTEAFF
TGTGCCAGCAGCCCATACACTGAAGCTTTCTTT
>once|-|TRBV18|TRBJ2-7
CASSGEDGPYEQYF
TGTGCCAGCTCCGGCGAGGACGGTCCCTACGAGCAGTACTTC
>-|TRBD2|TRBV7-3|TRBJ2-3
CASSQLAGATDTQYF
TGTGCCAGCAGTCAACTAGCGGGGGCCACAGATACGCAGTATTTT
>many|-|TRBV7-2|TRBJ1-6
CASSRGMSAPLHF
TGTGCCAGCAGCCGTGGTATGAGTGCACCCCTCCACTTT
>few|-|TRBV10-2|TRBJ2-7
CASNGGPYEQYF
TGCGCCAGCAACGGGGGGCCCTACGAGCAGTACTTC
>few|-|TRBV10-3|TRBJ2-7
CAISVGRDAYEQYF
TGTGCCATCAGTGTAGGCAGGGATGCCTACGAGCAGTACTTC
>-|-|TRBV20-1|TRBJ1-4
CSALPTSGNEKLFF
TGCAGTGCCCTCCCAACGTCCGGTAATGAAAAACTGTTTTTT
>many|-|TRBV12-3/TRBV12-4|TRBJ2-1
CASSFQLPYNEQFF
TGTGCCAGCAGTTTCCAGCTCCCTTACAATGAGCAGTTCTTC
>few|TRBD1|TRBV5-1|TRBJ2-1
CASSADREEQFF
TGCGCCAGCAGCGCGGACAGGGAAGAGCAGTTCTTC
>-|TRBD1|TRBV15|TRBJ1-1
CATSVSGTGGFWTEAFF
TGTGCCACCAGCGTTTCGGGGACAGGGGGCTTTTGGACTGAAGCTTTCTTT
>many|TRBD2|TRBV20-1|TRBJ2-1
CSASPLAGGSYNEQFF
TGCAGTGCTAGCCCACTAGCGGGGGGCTCCTACAATGAGCAGTTCTTC
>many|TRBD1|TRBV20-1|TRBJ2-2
CSAALGTGGPGELFF
TGCAGTGCTGCCCTCGGGACAGGGGGCCCCGGGGAGCTGTTTTTT
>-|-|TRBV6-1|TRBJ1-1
CASSRREVNTEAFF
TGTGCCAGCAGTCGAAGGGAAGTAAACACTGAAGCTTTCTTT
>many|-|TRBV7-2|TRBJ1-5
CASSLGQNSNQPQHF
TGTGCCAGCAGCTTAGGACAGAATAGCAATCAGCCCCAGCATTTT
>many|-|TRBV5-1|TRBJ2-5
CASRRLPGQTVETQYF
TGCGCCAGCAGACGCCTTCCAGGACAGACGGTGGAGACCCAGTACTTC
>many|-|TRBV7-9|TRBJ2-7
CASSSGWQRYEQYF
TGTGCCAGCAGCTCCGGGTGGCAGAGATACGAGCAGTACTTC
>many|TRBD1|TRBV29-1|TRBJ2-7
CSVVPGQSYEQYF
TGCAGCGTTGTCCCGGGACAGAGCTACGAGCAGTACTTC
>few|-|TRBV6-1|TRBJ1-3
CASSVRQRNTIYF
TGTGCCAGCAGTGTTCGGCAAAGAAACACCATATATTTT
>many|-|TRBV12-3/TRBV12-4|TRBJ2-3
CAGGTDSTDTQYF
TGTGCCGGCGGGACGGACTCCACAGATACGCAGTATTTT
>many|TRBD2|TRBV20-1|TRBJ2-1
CSAPTSGGVIEQFF
TGCAGTGCCCCGACTAGCGGGGGGGTTATTGAGCAGTTCTTC
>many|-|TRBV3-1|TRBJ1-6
CASTPYRSSYNSPLHF
TGTGCCAGCACGCCTTACAGGAGCTCCTATAATTCACCCCTCCACTTT
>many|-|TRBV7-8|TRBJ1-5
CASSLGSWTAFSNQPQHF
TGTGCCAGCAGCTTAGGTTCTTGGACAGCGTTCAGCAATCAGCCCCAGCATTTT
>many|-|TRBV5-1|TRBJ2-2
CASSLSVASTGELFF
TGCGCCAGCAGCTTGTCGGTGGCGAGCACCGGGGAGCTGTTTTTT
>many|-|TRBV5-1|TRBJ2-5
CASSGDSRRISQYF
TGCGCCAGCAGCGGAGACTCGAGACGTATTAGCCAGTACTTC